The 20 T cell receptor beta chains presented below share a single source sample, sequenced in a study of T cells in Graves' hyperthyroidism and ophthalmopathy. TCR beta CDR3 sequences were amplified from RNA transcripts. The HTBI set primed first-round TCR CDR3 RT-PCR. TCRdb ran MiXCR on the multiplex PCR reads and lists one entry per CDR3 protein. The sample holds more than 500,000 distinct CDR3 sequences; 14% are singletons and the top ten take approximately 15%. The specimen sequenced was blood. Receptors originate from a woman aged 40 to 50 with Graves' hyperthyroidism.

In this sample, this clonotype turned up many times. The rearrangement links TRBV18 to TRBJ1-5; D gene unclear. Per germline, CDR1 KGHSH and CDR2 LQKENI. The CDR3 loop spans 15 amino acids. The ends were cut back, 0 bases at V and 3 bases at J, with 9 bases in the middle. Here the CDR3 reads CASSPPSRPNQPQHF. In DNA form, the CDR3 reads TGTGCCAGCTCACCACCATCGCGGCCCAATCAGCCCCAGCATTTT.

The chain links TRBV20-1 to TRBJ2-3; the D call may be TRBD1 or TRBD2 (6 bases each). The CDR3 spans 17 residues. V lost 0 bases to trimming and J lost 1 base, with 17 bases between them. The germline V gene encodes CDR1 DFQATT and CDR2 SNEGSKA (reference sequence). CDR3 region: CSARDAIPGAGTDTQYF. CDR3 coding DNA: TGCAGTGCTAGAGATGCCATTCCGGGGGCAGGCACAGATACGCAGTATTTT.

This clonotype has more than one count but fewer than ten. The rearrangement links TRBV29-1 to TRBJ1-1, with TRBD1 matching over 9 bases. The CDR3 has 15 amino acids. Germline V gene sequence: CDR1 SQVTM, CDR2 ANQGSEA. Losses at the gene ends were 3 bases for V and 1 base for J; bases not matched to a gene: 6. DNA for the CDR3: TGCAGCGTTGACGACCCGGACAGGGGGAACACTGAAGCTTTCTTT. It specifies CSVDDPDRGNTEAFF.

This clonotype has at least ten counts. The CDR3 coding sequence is TGTGCCAGCAGCTTGAGGTCGGCAGATGAAAAACTGTTTTTT. This translates into CASSLRSADEKLFF. The chain joins TRBV5-5 to TRBJ1-4; D is unclear. The CDR3 covers 14 residues. Trimming removed 1 base from V and 6 bases from J, with 10 bases in between. Germline CDR1 is SGHKS and CDR2 is YYEKEE (reference sequence).

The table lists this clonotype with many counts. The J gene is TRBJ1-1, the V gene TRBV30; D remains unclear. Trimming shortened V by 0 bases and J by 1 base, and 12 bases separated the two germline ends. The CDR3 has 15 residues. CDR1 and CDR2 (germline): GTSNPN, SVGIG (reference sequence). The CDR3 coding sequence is TGTGCCTGGAGTGTACGTGTAGCAGAGAACACTGAAGCTTTCTTT. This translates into CAWSVRVAENTEAFF.

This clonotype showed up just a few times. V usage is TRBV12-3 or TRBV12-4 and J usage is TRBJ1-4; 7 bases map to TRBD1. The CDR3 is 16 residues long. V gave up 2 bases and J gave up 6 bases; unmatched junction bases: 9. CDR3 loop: CASSLPSTGIDEKLFF. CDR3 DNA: TGTGCCAGCAGTTTACCATCGACAGGGATTGATGAAAAACTGTTTTTT.

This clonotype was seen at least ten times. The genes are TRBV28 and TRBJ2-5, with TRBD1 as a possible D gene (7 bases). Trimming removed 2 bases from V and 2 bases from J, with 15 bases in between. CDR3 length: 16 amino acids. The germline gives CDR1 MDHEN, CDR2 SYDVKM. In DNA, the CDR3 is TGTGCCAGCAGTTTACTGGACAGGACTATACAAGAGACCCAGTACTTC. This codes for CASSLLDRTIQETQYF.

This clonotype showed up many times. The CDR3 DNA reads as TGCGCCAGCAGTGATGGGGGTTTTGGCTCCTACGAGCAGTACTTC. This translates into CASSDGGFGSYEQYF. The rearrangement links TRBV10-1 to TRBJ2-7, with D tentatively TRBD1 or TRBD2 (5 bases each). The V and J ends lost 3 bases and 0 bases respectively, with 12 bases between them. CDR1 is WNHNN and CDR2 is SYGVQD in the germline V gene (reference sequence). CDR3 length equals 15 residues.

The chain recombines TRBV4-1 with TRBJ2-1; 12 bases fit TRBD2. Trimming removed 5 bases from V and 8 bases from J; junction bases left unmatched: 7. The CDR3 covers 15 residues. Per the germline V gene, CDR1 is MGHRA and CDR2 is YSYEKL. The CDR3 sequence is CASSLPLAGGYEQFF. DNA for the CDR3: TGCGCCAGCAGCTTACCACTAGCGGGAGGCTATGAGCAGTTCTTC.

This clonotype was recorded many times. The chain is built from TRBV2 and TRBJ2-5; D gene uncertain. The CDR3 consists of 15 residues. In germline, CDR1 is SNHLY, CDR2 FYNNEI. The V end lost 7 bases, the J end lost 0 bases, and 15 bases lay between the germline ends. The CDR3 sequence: CASIRSSPYQETQYF. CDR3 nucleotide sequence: TGTGCCAGCATTCGTTCGTCCCCGTACCAAGAGACCCAGTACTTC.

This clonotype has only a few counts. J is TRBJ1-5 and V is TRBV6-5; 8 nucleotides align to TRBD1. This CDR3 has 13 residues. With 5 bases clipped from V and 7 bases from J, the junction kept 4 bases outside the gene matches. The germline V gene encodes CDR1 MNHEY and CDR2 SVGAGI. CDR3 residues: CASSDRGEQPQHF. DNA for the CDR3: TGTGCCAGCAGTGACAGGGGAGAACAGCCCCAGCATTTT.

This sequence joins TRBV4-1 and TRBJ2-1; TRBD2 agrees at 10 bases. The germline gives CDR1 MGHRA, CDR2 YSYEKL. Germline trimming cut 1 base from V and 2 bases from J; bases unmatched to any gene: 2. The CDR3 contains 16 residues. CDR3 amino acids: CASSQVAGGAYNEQFF. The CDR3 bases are TGCGCCAGCAGCCAAGTAGCGGGAGGTGCCTACAATGAGCAGTTCTTC.

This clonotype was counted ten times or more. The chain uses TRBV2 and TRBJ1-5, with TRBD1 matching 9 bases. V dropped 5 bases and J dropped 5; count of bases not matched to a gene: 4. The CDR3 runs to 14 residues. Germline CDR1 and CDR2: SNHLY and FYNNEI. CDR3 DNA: TGTGCCAGCAGTTCCGGACAGGGGCATCAGCCCCAGCATTTT. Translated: CASSSGQGHQPQHF.

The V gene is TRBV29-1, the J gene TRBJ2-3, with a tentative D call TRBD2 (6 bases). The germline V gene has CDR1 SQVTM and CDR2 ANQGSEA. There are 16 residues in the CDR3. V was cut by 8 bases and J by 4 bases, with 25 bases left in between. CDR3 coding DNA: TGCAGCCCGTCAAGGAGGGAACGGAGCGCTGCAGATACGCAGTATTTT. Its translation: CSPSRRERSAADTQYF.

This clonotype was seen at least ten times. For the CDR3, the DNA is TGTGCCAGCAGTTTGTTCCTGTTGAATAGCAATCAGCCCCAGCATTTT. Protein sequence: CASSLFLLNSNQPQHF. The rearrangement joins TRBV12-3 or TRBV12-4 to TRBJ1-5; D is undetermined. CDR3 size: 16 residues. Trimming took off 3 bases at V and 0 bases at J, with 12 bases between the two ends.

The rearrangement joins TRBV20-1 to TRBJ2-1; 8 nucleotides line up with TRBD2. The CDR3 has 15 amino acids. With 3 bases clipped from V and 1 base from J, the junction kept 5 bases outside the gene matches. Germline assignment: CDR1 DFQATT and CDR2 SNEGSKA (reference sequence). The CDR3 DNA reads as TGCAGTGCTAGGGATATAGCGGGATCCTACAATGAGCAGTTCTTC. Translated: CSARDIAGSYNEQFF.

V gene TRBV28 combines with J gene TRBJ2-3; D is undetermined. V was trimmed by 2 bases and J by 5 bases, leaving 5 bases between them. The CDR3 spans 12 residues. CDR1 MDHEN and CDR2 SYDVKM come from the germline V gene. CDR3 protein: CASSLGQDTQYF. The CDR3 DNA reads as TGTGCCAGCAGTTTAGGTCAAGATACGCAGTATTTT.

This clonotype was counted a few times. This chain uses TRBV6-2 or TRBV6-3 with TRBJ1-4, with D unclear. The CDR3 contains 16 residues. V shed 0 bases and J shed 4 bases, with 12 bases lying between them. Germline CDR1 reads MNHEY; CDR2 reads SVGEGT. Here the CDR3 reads CASSYSVGDLNEKLFF. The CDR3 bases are TGTGCCAGCAGTTACTCGGTGGGCGACCTTAATGAAAAACTGTTTTTT.

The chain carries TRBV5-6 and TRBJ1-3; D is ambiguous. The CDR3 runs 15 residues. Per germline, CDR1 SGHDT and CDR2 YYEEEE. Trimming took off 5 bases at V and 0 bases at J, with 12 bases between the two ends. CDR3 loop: CASRPGSASGNTIYF. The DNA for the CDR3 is TGTGCCAGCAGGCCTGGGTCAGCCTCTGGAAACACCATATATTTT.

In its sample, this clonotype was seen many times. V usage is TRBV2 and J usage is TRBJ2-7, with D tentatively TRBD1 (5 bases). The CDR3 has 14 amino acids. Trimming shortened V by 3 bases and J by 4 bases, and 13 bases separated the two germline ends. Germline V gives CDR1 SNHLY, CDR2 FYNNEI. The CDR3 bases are TGTGCCAGCAGTGATAAGGACATACCATACGAGCAGTACTTC. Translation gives CASSDKDIPYEQYF.